These 15 T cell receptor beta chains originate from one sample sequenced in a study of shared clonotypes between healthy human individuals. TCRdb's copy holds only in-frame clones and misses some; the assay was immunoSEQ multiplex PCR. Found here are hundreds of thousands of clones, 60% to 75% of them singletons; the top ten hold 1.5% to 2%. The specimen was memory CD4+ T cells sorted from blood. Noted subset: CD45RA-negative fraction. Receptors were obtained from a woman in her thirties in good health.

This clone was seen once. The chain is built from TRBV2 and TRBJ2-5, with 14 bases that match TRBD2. Looked up from germline, CDR1 is SNHLY and CDR2 is FYNNEI. The V and J ends lost 9 bases and 7 bases, in that order; junction bases with no gene match: 7. The CDR3 runs 14 residues. CDR3 in amino acids: CARGTSGGGGTQYF. CDR3 coding DNA: TGTGCCAGAGGGACTAGCGGGGGAGGCGGGACCCAGTACTTC.

The chain is built from TRBV2 and TRBJ2-7; tentatively, D is TRBD1 (6 bases). Germline loops: CDR1 SNHLY, CDR2 FYNNEI. Trimming removed 4 bases from V and 6 bases from J, with 10 bases in between. CDR3 size: 12 residues. The chain's CDR3 is CASSVWDIEQYF. The CDR3 coding sequence is TGTGCCAGCAGTGTTTGGGACATCGAGCAGTACTTC.

This sequence joins TRBV29-1 and TRBJ2-1, with 10 bases aligning to TRBD1. Trimming at V came to 8 bases and at J to 0 bases, leaving 7 bases not matched to a gene. Germline assignment: CDR1 SQVTM and CDR2 ANQGSEA. This CDR3 is 15 amino acids long. CDR3 coding DNA: TGCAGCTTAAAGGGGGACAGGGGCTCCTACAATGAGCAGTTCTTC. Its translation is CSLKGDRGSYNEQFF.

The chain couples TRBV5-1 to TRBJ2-3; D gene unclear. The CDR3 is 12 amino acids. V was cut by 1 base and J by 6 bases, with 6 bases left in between. Germline V gives CDR1 SGHRS, CDR2 YFSETQ. The DNA of the CDR3 is TGCGCCAGCAGCTTGACGAGGGATACGCAGTATTTT. Translation: CASSLTRDTQYF.

This clone was recorded a few times. The chain employs TRBV28 and TRBJ1-1; no clear D gene. The germline gives CDR1 MDHEN, CDR2 SYDVKM. The CDR3 spans 14 residues. Trimming removed 3 bases from V and 9 bases from J, with 17 bases in between. The CDR3 nucleotides are TGTGCCAGCAGTTTGGGCGGGAGAAAGGTGAAAGCTTTCTTT. This gives the protein CASSLGGRKVKAFF.

In regard to this clone: The sample contains more than one DNA sequence encoding this CDR3. The rearrangement links TRBV2 to TRBJ1-3; 8 bases are shared with TRBD1. The V gene end was trimmed by 6 bases and the J gene end by 0 bases; junction bases not matched to a gene: 4. CDR3 length equals 15 residues. Germline V lookup: CDR1 SNHLY, CDR2 FYNNEI. The chain's CDR3 is CASRGTGGSGNTIYF. The CDR3 coding sequence is TGTGCCAGCAGGGGAACAGGGGGCTCTGGAAACACCATATATTTT.

This clone has more than one count but fewer than ten. Other DNA sequences in the sample encode the same CDR3. The chain combines TRBV28 with TRBJ2-7; 10 bases map to TRBD1. Germline CDR1 MDHEN, CDR2 SYDVKM. This CDR3 has 14 amino acids. The V gene end was trimmed by 6 bases and the J gene end by 5 bases; junction bases not matched to a gene: 7. CDR3 bases: TGTGCCAGCAGGGGTCCGGGACAGGGGAACGAGCAGTACTTC. It translates to CASRGPGQGNEQYF.

The chain has TRBV29-1 and TRBJ1-1; D remains unclear. The CDR3 length is 13 residues. Per the germline V gene, CDR1 is SQVTM and CDR2 is ANQGSEA. V lost 5 bases to trimming and J lost 1 base, with 11 bases between them. The CDR3 here is CSVRTSTNTEAFF. For the CDR3, the DNA is TGCAGCGTTAGAACGTCCACGAACACTGAAGCTTTCTTT.

The chain combines TRBV9 with TRBJ2-3, with 9 positions matching TRBD2. V lost 6 bases and J lost 1; bases outside the gene matches: 15. The germline V gene has CDR1 SGDLS and CDR2 YYNGEE. CDR3 length: 18 amino acids. DNA for the CDR3: TGTGCCAGCACCACTGCGGGAGGGCTACCTTCGGGCACAGATACGCAGTATTTT. This encodes CASTTAGGLPSGTDTQYF.

The chain recombines TRBV18 with TRBJ1-1; the D is unclear. The CDR3 has 15 amino acids. Trimming took off 2 bases at V and 1 base at J, with 11 bases between the two ends. Germline loops: CDR1 KGHSH, CDR2 LQKENI. CDR3 region: CASSPAGAANTEAFF. The CDR3 DNA follows: TGTGCCAGCTCACCAGCCGGCGCCGCGAACACTGAAGCTTTCTTT.

The chain couples TRBV28 to TRBJ2-1, with D maybe TRBD1 (7 bases). Trimming shortened V by 11 bases and J by 4 bases, and 9 bases separated the two germline ends. CDR1 is MDHEN and CDR2 is SYDVKM in the germline V gene. This CDR3 is built from 11 residues. CDR3 residues: CAAGQYNEQFF. The CDR3 coding sequence is TGTGCCGCGGGACAGTACAATGAGCAGTTCTTC.

This clone showed up just a few times. Additional DNA sequences in this sample encode the identical CDR3. The chain has TRBV5-1 and TRBJ2-1; D may be TRBD2 (5 bases). The V gene lost 0 bases and the J gene lost 0 bases, with 7 bases spanning the gap. The germline gives CDR1 SGHRS, CDR2 YFSETQ. The CDR3 loop spans 15 amino acids. DNA of the CDR3: TGCGCCAGCAGCTTGGGAAGCGGCTCCTACAATGAGCAGTTCTTC. This translates into CASSLGSGSYNEQFF.

This clone occurred once. The chain's CDR3 is CASSYSSQWPGELFF. The CDR3 nucleotides are TGTGCCAGCAGTTACTCTAGTCAGTGGCCCGGGGAGCTGTTTTTT. The rearrangement uses TRBV6-5 and TRBJ2-2; D gene uncertain. Germline CDR1 MNHEY, CDR2 SVGAGI. The length of the CDR3 is 15 residues. Trimming stripped 0 bases from V and 6 bases from J, with 11 bases between.

This clone was seen a handful of times. This chain joins TRBV28 and TRBJ1-1; unclear D gene. This CDR3 region has 14 residues. Germline V gene data show CDR1 as MDHEN and CDR2 as SYDVKM. Trimming shortened V by 5 bases and J by 1 base, and 11 bases separated the two germline ends. CDR3 bases: TGTGCCAGCAGTAAGAACCGGCCGAACACTGAAGCTTTCTTT. Its translation is CASSKNRPNTEAFF. The full variable domain, rest sourced from reference TRBV28 and TRBJ1-1, is DVKVTQSSRYLVKRTGEKVFLECVQDMDHENMFWYRQDPGLGLRLIYFSYDVKMKEKGDIPEGYSVSREKKERFSLILESASTNQTSMYLCASSKNRPNTEAFFGQGTRLTVV.

The chain combines TRBV20-1 with TRBJ1-2; tentatively, D is TRBD1 (6 bases). The CDR3 is 11 residues long. Germline CDR1 and CDR2: DFQATT and SNEGSKA (reference sequence). The CDR3 DNA follows: TGCAGGGAGGGGGGCAAGGGTGGCTACACCTTC. Amino acid sequence: CREGGKGGYTF.